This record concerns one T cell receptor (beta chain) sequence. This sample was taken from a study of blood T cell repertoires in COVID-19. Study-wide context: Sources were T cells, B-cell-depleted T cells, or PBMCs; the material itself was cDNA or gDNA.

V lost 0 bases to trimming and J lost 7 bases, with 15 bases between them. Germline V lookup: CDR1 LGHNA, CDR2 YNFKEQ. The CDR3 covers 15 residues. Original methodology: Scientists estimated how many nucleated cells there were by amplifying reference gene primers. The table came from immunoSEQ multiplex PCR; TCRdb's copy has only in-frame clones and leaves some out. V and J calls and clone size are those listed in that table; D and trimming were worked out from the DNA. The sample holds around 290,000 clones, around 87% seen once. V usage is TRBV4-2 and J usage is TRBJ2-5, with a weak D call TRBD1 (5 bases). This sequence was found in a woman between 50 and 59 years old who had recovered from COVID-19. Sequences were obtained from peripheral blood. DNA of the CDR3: TGTGCCAGCAGCCAAGATAGGGCAGGGCAGGGGACCCAGTACTTC. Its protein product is CASSQDRAGQGTQYF.